This T cell receptor (beta chain) comes out of a study of T cell changes during pregnancy in multiple sclerosis. Data came from immunoSEQ multiplex PCR; TCRdb stores just in-frame clones and leaves some out. In the table there are 15,000 to 20,000 clones, 85% to 90% of which are singletons. Germline V CDR1 and CDR2: MRHNA, SNTAGT. Trimming pared 3 bases from V and 5 bases from J, leaving 11 bases between. CDR3 length: 14 residues. Sequencing was performed on CD8+ T cells from peripheral blood mononuclear cells, taken in the third trimester of pregnancy. The TCR comes from a female donor in good health, enrolled as a control in a pregnancy study. The chain employs TRBV6-4 and TRBJ2-1; D is perhaps TRBD1 (5 bases). CDR3 in amino acids: CASSEGVANNEQFF. The CDR3 nucleotides read TGTGCCAGCAGTGAAGGGGTAGCTAACAATGAGCAGTTCTTC.